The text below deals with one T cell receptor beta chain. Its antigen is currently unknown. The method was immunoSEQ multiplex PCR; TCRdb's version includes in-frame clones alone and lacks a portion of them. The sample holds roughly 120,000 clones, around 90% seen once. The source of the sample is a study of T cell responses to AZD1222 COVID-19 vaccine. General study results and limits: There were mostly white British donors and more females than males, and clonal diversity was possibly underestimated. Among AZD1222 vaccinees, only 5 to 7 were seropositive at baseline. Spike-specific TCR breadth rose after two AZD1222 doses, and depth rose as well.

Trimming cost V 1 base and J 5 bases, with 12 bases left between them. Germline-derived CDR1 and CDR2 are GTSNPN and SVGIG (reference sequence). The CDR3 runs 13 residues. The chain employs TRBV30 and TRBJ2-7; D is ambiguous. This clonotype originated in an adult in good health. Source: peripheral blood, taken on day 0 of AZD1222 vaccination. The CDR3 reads CAWSGSAFHEQYF. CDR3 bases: TGTGCCTGGAGTGGAAGCGCGTTTCACGAGCAGTACTTC. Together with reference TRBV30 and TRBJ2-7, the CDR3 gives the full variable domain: SQTIHQWPATLVQPVGSPLSLECTVEGTSNPNLYWYRQAAGRGLQLLFYSVGIGQISSEVPQNLSASRPQDRQFILSSKKLLLSDSGFYLCAWSGSAFHEQYFGPGTRLTVT.